This T cell receptor (beta chain) was obtained from a study of blood T cell repertoires in COVID-19. Study summary: Acute-phase and convalescent COVID-19 samples originated in the United States, Italy and Spain. PBMCs, B-cell-depleted T cells, or T cells provided the cDNA or gDNA that made up the material.

A Seattle source enrolled patients during active infection and followed them longitudinally. As processed by the authors: Reference gene primer amplification gave nucleated cell count estimates. Sequenced by immunoSEQ multiplex PCR; TCRdb stores in-frame clones only, minus some. D and trimming were read from the DNA, whereas the V and J calls and clone size are those reported in that table. The sample shows some 170,000 clones, 75% to 85% of them seen only once. With V trimmed by 3 bases and J by 1 base, 7 bases remained unmatched. Germline assignment: CDR1 SEHNR and CDR2 FQNEAQ (reference sequence). This CDR3 has 16 amino acids.

The genes are TRBV7-9 and TRBJ1-1, with 8 bases matching TRBD1. This receptor was taken from a woman between 40 and 55 years old with COVID-19, enrolled during active disease. Sequencing used peripheral blood. Written as DNA, the CDR3 is TGTGCCAGCAGCTTGCCCCAGGGGGCCCCGAACACTGAAGCTTTCTTT. Protein product: CASSLPQGAPNTEAFF. The entire variable domain, with the rest obtained from reference TRBV7-9 and TRBJ1-1, is as follows: DTGVSQNPRHKITKRGQNVTFRCDPISEHNRLYWYRQTLGQGPEFLTYFQNEAQLEKSRLLSDRFSAERPKGSFSTLEIQRTEQGDSAMYLCASSLPQGAPNTEAFFGQGTRLTVV.